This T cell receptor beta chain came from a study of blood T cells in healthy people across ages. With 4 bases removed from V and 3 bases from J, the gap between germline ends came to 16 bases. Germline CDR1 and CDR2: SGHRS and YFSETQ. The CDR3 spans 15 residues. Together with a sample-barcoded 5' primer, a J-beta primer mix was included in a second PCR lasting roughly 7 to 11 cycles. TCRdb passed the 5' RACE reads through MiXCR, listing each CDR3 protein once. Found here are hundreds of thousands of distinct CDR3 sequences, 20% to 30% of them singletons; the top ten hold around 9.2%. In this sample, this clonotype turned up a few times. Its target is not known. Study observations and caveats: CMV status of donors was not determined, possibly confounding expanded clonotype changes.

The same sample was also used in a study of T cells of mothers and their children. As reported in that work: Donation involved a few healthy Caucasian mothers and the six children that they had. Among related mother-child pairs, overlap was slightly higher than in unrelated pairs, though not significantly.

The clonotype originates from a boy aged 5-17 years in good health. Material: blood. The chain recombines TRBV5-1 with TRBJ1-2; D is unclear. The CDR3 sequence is CASSPSVGWDYGYTF. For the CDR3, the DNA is TGCGCCAGCAGCCCATCCGTGGGGTGGGACTATGGCTACACCTTC.